This T cell receptor (beta chain) was retrieved from a study of blood T cell repertoires in COVID-19. TCRdb's copy holds only in-frame clones and misses some; the assay was immunoSEQ multiplex PCR. The sample carries about 66,000 clones, about 87% recorded once. This CDR3 comprises 18 residues. Trimming took 1 base from V and 0 from J, leaving 13 bases between them. Germline V gene data show CDR1 as LNHNV and CDR2 as YYDKDF (reference sequence). The chain joins TRBV15 to TRBJ2-6; D is perhaps TRBD1 (5 bases). The clonotype originates from a woman in her seventies with acute or convalescent COVID-19. The sample comprised peripheral blood. This chain's CDR3 is CATSRGQGHLSGANVLTF. The CDR3 nucleotides read TGTGCCACCAGCAGAGGACAAGGACACCTCTCTGGGGCCAACGTCCTGACTTTC.